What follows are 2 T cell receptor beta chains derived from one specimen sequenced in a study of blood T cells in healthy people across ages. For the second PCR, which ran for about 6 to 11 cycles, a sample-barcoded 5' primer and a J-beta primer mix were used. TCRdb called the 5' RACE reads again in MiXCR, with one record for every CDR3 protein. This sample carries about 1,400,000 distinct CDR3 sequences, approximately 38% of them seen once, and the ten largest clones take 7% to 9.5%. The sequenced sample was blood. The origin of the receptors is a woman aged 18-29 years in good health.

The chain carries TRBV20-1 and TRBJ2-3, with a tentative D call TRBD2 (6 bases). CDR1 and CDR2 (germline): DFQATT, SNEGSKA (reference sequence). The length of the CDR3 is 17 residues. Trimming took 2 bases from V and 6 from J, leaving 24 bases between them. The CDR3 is CSARIIPRDGVLDTQYF. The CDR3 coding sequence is TGCAGTGCTAGAATTATCCCGCGGGACGGTGTCCTGGATACGCAGTATTTT.

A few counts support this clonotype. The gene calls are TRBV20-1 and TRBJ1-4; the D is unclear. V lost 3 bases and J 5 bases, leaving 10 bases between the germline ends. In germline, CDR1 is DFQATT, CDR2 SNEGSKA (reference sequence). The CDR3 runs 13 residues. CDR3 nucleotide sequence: TGCAGTGCTAGGGCCCCTATGAATGAAAAACTGTTTTTT. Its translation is CSARAPMNEKLFF.